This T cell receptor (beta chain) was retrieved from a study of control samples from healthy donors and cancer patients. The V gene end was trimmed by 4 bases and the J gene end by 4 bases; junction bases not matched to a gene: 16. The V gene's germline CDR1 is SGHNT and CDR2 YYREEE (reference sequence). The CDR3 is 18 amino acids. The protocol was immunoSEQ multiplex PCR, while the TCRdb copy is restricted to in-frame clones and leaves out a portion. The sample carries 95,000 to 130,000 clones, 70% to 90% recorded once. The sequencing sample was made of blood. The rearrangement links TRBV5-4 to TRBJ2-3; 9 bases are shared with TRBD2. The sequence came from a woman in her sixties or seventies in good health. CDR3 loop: CASSGRSSGGSHPDTQYF. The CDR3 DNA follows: TGTGCCAGCAGCGGTCGATCGAGCGGGGGGTCCCATCCAGATACGCAGTATTTT.